These 20 T cell receptor beta chains share one sample of origin, sequenced in a study of cytomegalovirus exposure and HLA in healthy donors. The PCR was carried out with 60 Vbeta primers and 13 Jbeta primers. The data were produced by immunoSEQ multiplex PCR, yet TCRdb's version contains in-frame clones alone and is incomplete. The data contain about 130,000 clones, over 80% of them singletons. The specimen was PBMCs. These receptors all stem from a boy aged 5-17 years in good health and CMV-seronegative.

J is TRBJ2-1 and V is TRBV25-1; perhaps TRBD2 as D (5 bases). The V end was cut by 2 bases, the J end by 6 bases, with 23 bases between. CDR3 length equals 18 residues. Germline assignment: CDR1 MGHDK and CDR2 SYGVNS. CDR3 region: CASSEGGGGQVFFNEQFF. The CDR3, as DNA: TGTGCCAGCAGTGAAGGAGGAGGAGGTCAGGTATTTTTCAATGAGCAGTTCTTC.

J is TRBJ2-1 and V is TRBV6-1; D may be TRBD2 (6 bases). The CDR3 extends over 13 amino acids. Germline V gene sequence: CDR1 MNHNS, CDR2 SASEGT. V lost 6 bases and J lost 6, with 12 bases in between. The CDR3 is CASRTGEGNEQFF. For the CDR3, the DNA is TGTGCCAGCAGAACGGGAGAGGGCAATGAGCAGTTCTTC.

The chain is built from TRBV27 and TRBJ2-7, with unresolved D. The CDR3 runs 14 residues. Germline values: CDR1 MNHEY, CDR2 SMNVEV (reference sequence). V dropped 3 bases and J dropped 2 bases, with 11 bases sitting between them. CDR3 loop: CASSLTIPTYEQYF. For the CDR3, the DNA is TGTGCCAGCAGTTTGACAATCCCCACCTACGAGCAGTACTTC.

This clone was detected only a few times. This chain connects TRBV15 to TRBJ2-7; D is possibly TRBD1 (6 bases). Germline assignment: CDR1 LNHNV and CDR2 YYDKDF (reference sequence). Trimming pared 2 bases from V and 0 bases from J, leaving 8 bases between. The CDR3 totals 14 residues. CDR3 nucleotides: TGTGCCACCAGCAGAAGGGACAACTCCTACGAGCAGTACTTC. Encoded protein: CATSRRDNSYEQYF.

This rearrangement joins TRBV6-4 to TRBJ2-1; 7 bases agree with TRBD2. Germline V CDR1 and CDR2: MRHNA, SNTAGT. The CDR3 runs 15 residues. Unmatched junction bases numbered 8, after V lost 5 bases and J lost 4 bases. The CDR3, as DNA: TGTGCCAGCAGTACTATAGCGGGCGTTTACAATGAGCAGTTCTTC. It is translated as CASSTIAGVYNEQFF.

This rearrangement joins TRBV2 to TRBJ2-2, with D possibly matching TRBD2 (6 bases). CDR3 length: 16 residues. CDR1 is SNHLY and CDR2 is FYNNEI in the germline V gene. V was clipped by 8 bases and J by 0 bases, with 16 bases between them. In DNA form, the CDR3 reads TGTGCCAGCTATCGGGGAGGACTCCCGAACACCGGGGAGCTGTTTTTT. Translated: CASYRGGLPNTGELFF.

J is TRBJ2-7 and V is TRBV28, with TRBD1 identical over 9 bases. This CDR3 comprises 15 residues. Germline V CDR1 and CDR2: MDHEN, SYDVKM. The trim removed 6 bases at V and 5 bases at J, leaving 11 bases unmatched. CDR3 coding DNA: TGTGCCAGCAGAGCAACCGGGACAGGGTTTCACGAGCAGTACTTC. Protein product: CASRATGTGFHEQYF.

This rearrangement joins TRBV10-3 to TRBJ1-4; D remains unclear. V lost 1 base and J 8 bases, leaving 11 bases between the germline ends. The germline CDR1 and CDR2 sequences are ENHRY and SYGVKD. CDR3 length equals 14 residues. The CDR3: CAISEFSLLEKLFF. For the CDR3, the DNA is TGTGCCATCAGTGAGTTTAGCCTATTGGAAAAACTGTTTTTT.

The chain uses TRBV21-1 and TRBJ2-1; TRBD2, as called in the table, went unchecked against the DNA. TRBV21-1 is reported as a pseudogene. The CDR3 consists of 13 residues. CDR3 sequence (DNA): TGTGCCAGGGGGAGGGCCGGTTTCAATGAGCAGTTCTTC. It is translated as CARGRAGFNEQFF.

This chain connects TRBV7-6 to TRBJ2-7, with 9 bases identical to TRBD2. The CDR3 totals 15 residues. From germline, CDR1 is SGHVS and CDR2 FNYEAQ. Trimming removed 1 base from V and 3 bases from J; junction bases left unmatched: 4. For the CDR3, the DNA is TGTGCCAGCAGCTTAGGACTAGCGGATTTCTACGAGCAGTACTTC. This encodes CASSLGLADFYEQYF.

CDR3 loop: CAWTGAADEQYF. The CDR3 DNA reads as TGTGCCTGGACGGGTGCAGCGGACGAGCAGTACTTC. The gene calls are TRBV30 and TRBJ2-7; D might be TRBD2 (5 bases). V was cut by 4 bases and J by 5 bases, with 12 bases left in between. This CDR3 contains 12 residues. Germline V lookup: CDR1 GTSNPN, CDR2 SVGIG (reference sequence). Using reference TRBV30 and TRBJ2-7 for the parts outside the CDR3, the full variable domain is SQTIHQWPATLVQPVGSPLSLECTVEGTSNPNLYWYRQAAGRGLQLLFYSVGIGQISSEVPQNLSASRPQDRQFILSSKKLLLSDSGFYLCAWTGAADEQYFGPGTRLTVT.

V and J are TRBV7-8 and TRBJ2-2; 10 nucleotides match TRBD2. The CDR3 loop spans 18 amino acids. The V gene end was trimmed by 5 bases and the J gene end by 0 bases; junction bases not matched to a gene: 9. The V gene's germline CDR1 is SGHVS and CDR2 FQNEAQ. CDR3 protein: CASSARLAGGANTGELFF. CDR3 in DNA: TGTGCCAGCAGCGCACGACTAGCGGGCGGGGCGAACACCGGGGAGCTGTTTTTT.

A few counts support this clone. The J gene is TRBJ2-3, the V gene TRBV6-1; 8 nucleotides line up with TRBD2. V dropped 11 bases and J dropped 5; count of bases not matched to a gene: 15. The CDR3 consists of 15 residues. Germline assignment: CDR1 MNHNS and CDR2 SASEGT. The CDR3, as DNA: TGTGCCGGGGCGGGTAATAGCGGGAATTTAGATACGCAGTATTTT. This gives the protein CAGAGNSGNLDTQYF.

The chain couples TRBV6-5 to TRBJ1-1; 7 nucleotides agree with TRBD1. Looked up from germline, CDR1 is MNHEY and CDR2 is SVGAGI. The CDR3 runs to 15 residues. Germline trimming cut 0 bases from V and 4 bases from J; bases unmatched to any gene: 5. The CDR3 coding sequence is TGTGCCAGCAGTTACTCGAACAGGGGAATCACTGAAGCTTTCTTT. Residues: CASSYSNRGITEAFF.

The chain couples TRBV30 to TRBJ2-2; weak D call: TRBD2 (6 bases). There are 15 residues in the CDR3. In germline, CDR1 is GTSNPN, CDR2 SVGIG (reference sequence). Trimming removed 5 bases at V and 1 base at J, with 14 bases between. In DNA, the CDR3 is TGTGCCTGGCGCCTAGCGCCCTTGAACACCGGGGAGCTGTTTTTT. This gives the protein CAWRLAPLNTGELFF.

The chain links TRBV30 to TRBJ1-5, with D possibly being TRBD1 (6 bases). This CDR3 has 13 residues. With 7 bases removed from V and 8 bases from J, the gap between germline ends came to 18 bases. Germline lookup yields CDR1 GTSNPN and CDR2 SVGIG (reference sequence). The CDR3, as DNA: TGTGCCTTCTCCCGGGACATCAGGGAGCCCCAGCATTTT. This translates into CAFSRDIREPQHF.

The chain recombines TRBV7-8 with TRBJ1-2; 8 bases are shared with TRBD1. Germline loops: CDR1 SGHVS, CDR2 FQNEAQ. The J segment lost 2 bases and the V segment lost 5 bases, leaving 10 bases of the junction unmatched. This CDR3 is 16 amino acids long. Here the CDR3 DNA reads TGTGCCAGCAGCGCCCCTCCGGGACAGGCCAACTATGGCTACACCTTC. This encodes CASSAPPGQANYGYTF.

This clone has only a few counts. The V call is TRBV5-8, the J call TRBJ1-4; no clear D. The germline gives CDR1 SGHTS, CDR2 YDEGEE. V shed 8 bases and J shed 4 bases, with 12 bases lying between them. The length of the CDR3 is 13 residues. This CDR3 is CASSRYSNEKLFF. For the CDR3, the DNA is TGTGCCAGTTCGCGGTATAGTAATGAAAAACTGTTTTTT.

This rearrangement joins TRBV6-6 to TRBJ2-5; 11 bases line up with TRBD2. This CDR3 region has 14 residues. Per germline, CDR1 MNHNY and CDR2 SVGAGI (reference sequence). V lost 5 bases and J lost 2; bases outside the gene matches: 1. The CDR3 region has the DNA TGTGCCAGCAGTAGACTAGCGGGGCAAGAGACCCAGTACTTC. This gives the protein CASSRLAGQETQYF.

This chain links TRBV5-1 with TRBJ1-1; D call uncertain. Per germline, CDR1 SGHRS and CDR2 YFSETQ. The length of the CDR3 is 13 residues. V lost 1 base and J 1 base, leaving 5 bases between the germline ends. The CDR3 nucleotides read TGCGCCAGCAGCTTGACAGAGAACACTGAAGCTTTCTTT. Protein product: CASSLTENTEAFF.